Listed below are T cell receptor beta chains from one sample, sequenced in a study of cytomegalovirus exposure and HLA in healthy donors. Produced via immunoSEQ multiplex PCR; TCRdb's table is partial and in-frame only. Here the sample spans more than 110,000 clones, about 86% being singletons. Sequenced sample: PBMCs. These receptors were collected from a man aged 40-49 years in good health and CMV-seropositive. The CDR3 runs from the conserved cysteine through the conserved F or W. D genes are given only for firm matches. Size tells how often a clone was seen (once, few, many) or the class of an expanded clone, and some rows leave it out.

D gene	V gene	J gene	clone size	CDR3 protein	CDR3 DNA
TRBD1	TRBV7-9	TRBJ1-1	NA	CASNADRAEAFF	TGTGCCAGCAACGCCGACAGGGCTGAAGCTTTCTTT
NA	TRBV15	TRBJ2-1	NA	CATSRDGARDDNEQFF	TGTGCCACCAGCAGAGATGGAGCGCGGGATGACAATGAGCAGTTCTTC
TRBD1	TRBV11-2	TRBJ1-2	NA	CASSLGQDGYTF	TGTGCCAGCAGCTTGGGACAGGATGGCTACACCTTC
TRBD2	TRBV7-6	TRBJ2-7	NA	CASGASGNSYEQYF	TGTGCCAGCGGCGCTAGCGGAAACTCCTACGAGCAGTACTTC
TRBD2	TRBV2	TRBJ2-5	NA	CASSGVTGGRETQYF	TGTGCCAGCAGTGGGGTAACGGGGGGGAGGGAGACCCAGTACTTC
NA	TRBV6-6	TRBJ2-1	NA	CASSSQGGNNEQFF	TGTGCCAGCAGTTCCCAAGGAGGGAACAATGAGCAGTTCTTC
NA	TRBV23-1	TRBJ2-7	NA	CASGREYPYEQYF	TGCGCCAGCGGCAGGGAATATCCCTACGAGCAGTACTTC
NA	TRBV16	TRBJ2-7	NA	CASSWALSYEQYF	TGTGCCAGCAGTTGGGCCCTCTCCTACGAGCAGTACTTC
TRBD2	TRBV13	TRBJ2-1	few	CASSLGTSDPSYNEQFF	TGTGCCAGCAGCCTCGGGACTAGCGACCCCTCCTACAATGAGCAGTTCTTC
TRBD1	TRBV6-1	TRBJ2-7	NA	CASKSQGAWAYEQYF	TGTGCCAGCAAGTCACAGGGGGCATGGGCCTACGAGCAGTACTTC
TRBD1	TRBV15	TRBJ2-7	NA	CATSRVGQGDPYEQYF	TGTGCCACCAGCAGAGTTGGGCAGGGGGACCCCTACGAGCAGTACTTC
NA	TRBV9	TRBJ1-5	NA	CASSVGGSGNQPQHF	TGTGCCAGCAGCGTAGGAGGATCGGGCAATCAGCCCCAGCATTTT
NA	TRBV9	TRBJ2-7	NA	CASSAHSGSSYEQYF	TGTGCCAGCAGCGCCCACTCAGGATCCTCCTACGAGCAGTACTTC
NA	TRBV5-4	TRBJ2-3	few	CASSLVLARSTDTQYF	TGTGCCAGCAGCTTGGTTCTAGCGAGAAGCACAGATACGCAGTATTTT
TRBD2	TRBV19	TRBJ2-1	NA	CASRELKLAGYNEQFF	TGTGCCAGTAGAGAATTGAAACTAGCGGGGTACAATGAGCAGTTCTTC
TRBD2	TRBV30	TRBJ2-4	NA	CAWSGGGGSDIQYF	TGTGCCTGGTCCGGTGGCGGGGGGAGTGACATTCAGTACTTC
TRBD1	TRBV10-3	TRBJ2-1	NA	CAIRQGASEQFF	TGTGCCATCAGACAGGGGGCAAGTGAGCAGTTCTTC
NA	TRBV7-2	TRBJ1-1	NA	CASSLRDTMNTEAFF	TGTGCCAGCAGCTTAAGGGACACCATGAACACTGAAGCTTTCTTT
TRBD2	TRBV5-1	TRBJ2-1	NA	CASSLEGLAGGGNWDEQFF	TGCGCCAGCAGCTTGGAGGGACTAGCGGGAGGGGGGAATTGGGATGAGCAGTTCTTC
TRBD1	TRBV29-1	TRBJ2-1	NA	CSVAGGQGSYNEQFF	TGCAGCGTTGCCGGGGGACAGGGCTCCTACAATGAGCAGTTCTTC
NA	TRBV7-8	TRBJ1-2	once	CASSLAGGNYGYTF	TGTGCCAGCAGCTTAGCGGGAGGGAACTATGGCTACACCTTC
NA	TRBV18	TRBJ1-2	NA	CASSLDSNYGYTF	TGTGCCAGCTCACTCGACAGTAACTATGGCTACACCTTC
NA	TRBV9	TRBJ2-1	NA	CASSVDGHYNEQFF	TGTGCCAGCAGCGTAGATGGACACTACAATGAGCAGTTCTTC
NA	TRBV29-1	TRBJ2-7	NA	CSVFGRTHEQYF	TGCAGCGTTTTCGGGAGAACCCACGAGCAGTACTTC
NA	TRBV7-2	TRBJ1-2	NA	CASSLGAQAGRYGYTF	TGTGCCAGCAGCTTAGGAGCCCAGGCAGGGCGGTATGGCTACACCTTC
TRBD1	TRBV5-1	TRBJ2-3	NA	CASSYPGTGDTDTQYF	TGCGCCAGCAGCTACCCGGGGACAGGGGACACAGATACGCAGTATTTT
TRBD1	TRBV7-9	TRBJ2-5	NA	CASTRFGQGGETQYF	TGTGCCAGCACAAGATTCGGACAGGGCGGAGAGACCCAGTACTTC
TRBD1	TRBV11-1	TRBJ2-3	NA	CASSPGTGVADTQYF	TGTGCCAGCAGTCCCGGGACAGGGGTCGCAGATACGCAGTATTTT
NA	TRBV7-2	TRBJ2-3	NA	CASGFGQNRHLGTQYF	TGTGCCAGCGGCTTTGGACAGAACCGTCACCTCGGTACGCAGTATTTT
NA	TRBV19	TRBJ2-1	NA	CASSIGLSSYNEQFF	TGTGCCAGTAGTATAGGACTGAGCTCCTACAATGAGCAGTTCTTC
TRBD1	TRBV7-3	TRBJ2-2	NA	CASSLGQGYTGELFF	TGTGCCAGCAGCTTGGGACAGGGATACACCGGGGAGCTGTTTTTT
NA	TRBV4-3	TRBJ2-5	NA	CASSQDNLKKETQYF	TGCGCCAGCAGCCAAGATAACCTAAAGAAAGAGACCCAGTACTTC
TRBD1	TRBV11-2	TRBJ1-1	NA	CASSRTGQSGNTEAFF	TGTGCCAGCAGCCGGACAGGGCAATCAGGGAACACTGAAGCTTTCTTT
TRBD1	TRBV6-6	TRBJ1-4	NA	CASSYPGQLNEKLFF	TGTGCCAGCAGTTACCCGGGACAGTTGAATGAAAAACTGTTTTTT
TRBD1	TRBV6-1	TRBJ2-5	NA	CARERQGASQETQYF	TGTGCCAGAGAAAGGCAGGGGGCGAGCCAAGAGACCCAGTACTTC
NA	TRBV15	TRBJ1-5	NA	CATSRDVNQPQHF	TGTGCCACCAGCAGAGATGTAAATCAGCCCCAGCATTTT
TRBD2	TRBV6-1	TRBJ2-5	NA	CASSEYRAGGRETQYF	TGTGCCAGCAGTGAATATCGGGCGGGAGGCCGAGAGACCCAGTACTTC
TRBD1	TRBV29-1	TRBJ1-1	NA	CSTGQGATEAFF	TGCAGCACCGGACAGGGGGCCACTGAAGCTTTCTTT
NA	TRBV11-3	TRBJ2-1	NA	CASSTMEEFYNEQFF	TGTGCCAGCAGTACCATGGAGGAATTCTACAATGAGCAGTTCTTC
TRBD1	TRBV4-3	TRBJ1-1	few	CASSLHSGGQGVKSTEAFF	TGCGCCAGCAGCCTTCACTCAGGGGGACAGGGCGTAAAATCGACTGAAGCTTTCTTT
TRBD1	TRBV6-5	TRBJ2-7	NA	CASIFDDRGPYEQYF	TGTGCCAGCATTTTTGACGACAGGGGCCCCTACGAGCAGTACTTC
NA	TRBV27	TRBJ1-1	NA	CASSKQGPRTEAFF	TGTGCCAGCAGTAAACAGGGACCTAGGACTGAAGCTTTCTTT
TRBD1	TRBV6-1	TRBJ1-6	NA	CASSPGQGVNSPLHF	TGTGCCAGCAGCCCTGGACAGGGGGTAAATTCACCCCTCCACTTT
NA	TRBV13	TRBJ1-1	NA	CASSFRQDTEAFF	TGTGCCAGCAGCTTCCGACAGGACACTGAAGCTTTCTTT
TRBD2	TRBV5-1	TRBJ2-1	NA	CATRSGRNSGRASDNEQFF	TGCGCCACCAGGTCGGGTCGCAATAGCGGGAGGGCCTCCGACAATGAGCAGTTCTTC
TRBD1	TRBV7-3	TRBJ1-1	NA	CASRTGMNTEAFF	TGTGCCAGCCGGACAGGGATGAACACTGAAGCTTTCTTT
NA	TRBV4-2	TRBJ2-5	NA	CASSQDPGTGDQYF	TGTGCCAGCAGCCAAGATCCCGGTACCGGAGACCAGTACTTC
TRBD1	TRBV7-3	TRBJ2-2	NA	CASRRDRETGELFF	TGTGCCAGCAGGAGGGACAGAGAGACCGGGGAGCTGTTTTTT
TRBD2	TRBV6-1	TRBJ2-3	NA	CASRLAGSRGDTQYF	TGTGCCAGCAGACTAGCGGGGTCCCGTGGAGATACGCAGTATTTT
TRBD1	TRBV27	TRBJ1-1	few	CASSPGQANTEAFF	TGTGCCAGCAGTCCGGGACAGGCGAACACTGAAGCTTTCTTT
TRBD2	TRBV10-3	TRBJ2-7	NA	CAISRGNQRERNEQYF	TGTGCCATCAGTAGGGGTAATCAGCGGGAGCGGAACGAGCAGTACTTC
NA	TRBV7-8	TRBJ2-7	NA	CASSLQGGLYEQYF	TGTGCCAGCAGCTTACAGGGGGGACTCTACGAGCAGTACTTC
TRBD1	TRBV27	TRBJ1-2	NA	CASSPTGGDGYTF	TGTGCCAGCAGTCCTACAGGGGGCGATGGCTACACCTTC
NA	TRBV2	TRBJ2-7	few	CASSKGQPYEQYF	TGTGCCAGCAGTAAGGGGCAGCCCTACGAGCAGTACTTC
NA	TRBV7-2	TRBJ1-5	NA	CASSLSGGQPQHF	TGTGCCAGCAGCTTATCGGGGGGTCAGCCCCAGCATTTT
TRBD1	TRBV2	TRBJ1-5	NA	CASSGTGGWQPQHF	TGTGCATCGTCAGGGACAGGGGGCTGGCAGCCCCAGCATTTT
TRBD2	TRBV4-3	TRBJ2-5	NA	CASSQDRLAGVGSQYF	TGCGCCAGCAGCCAAGATCGACTAGCGGGGGTCGGTTCCCAGTACTTC
TRBD2	TRBV25-1	TRBJ2-1	NA	CASSDPTSGSSNEQFF	TGTGCCAGCAGTGACCCGACTAGCGGGAGCTCAAATGAGCAGTTCTTC
TRBD1	TRBV6-6	TRBJ1-5	once	CASTGTGGQPQHF	TGTGCCAGCACCGGGACAGGGGGTCAGCCCCAGCATTTT